The 27 T cell receptor beta chains below were found in one sample sequenced in a study of neoadjuvant anti-PD-1 for oral cavity cancer. Some clones are missing from TCRdb's copy, which holds only in-frame ones; the method was immunoSEQ multiplex PCR. The table includes over 80,000 clones, less than 85% detected once. The specimen comprised PBMCs, sampled before nivolumab (anti-PD-1) treatment. Every receptor here comes from a person between 40 and 85 years old with oral cavity squamous cell carcinoma.

The rearrangement joins TRBV9 to TRBJ2-1; D may be TRBD2 (6 bases). Trimming pared 0 bases from V and 4 bases from J, leaving 11 bases between. The CDR3 has 15 residues. Germline V gives CDR1 SGDLS, CDR2 YYNGEE. As DNA, the CDR3 is TGTGCCAGCAGCGTAGGACTAGTTTTTTACAATGAGCAGTTCTTC. Residues: CASSVGLVFYNEQFF. The full variable domain, rest sourced from reference TRBV9 and TRBJ2-1, is DSGVTQTPKHLITATGQRVTLRCSPRSGDLSVYWYQQSLDQGLQFLIQYYNGEERAKGNILERFSAQQFPDLHSELNLSSLELGDSALYFCASSVGLVFYNEQFFGPGTRLTVL.

This chain connects TRBV4-1 to TRBJ1-5, with 8 bases that match TRBD1. The CDR3 runs 16 residues. CDR1 and CDR2 from the germline V gene are MGHRA and YSYEKL. Trimming took 0 bases from V and 7 from J; bases not matched to a gene: 8. The CDR3 sequence is CASSQDPGQGPQPQHF. In DNA, the CDR3 is TGCGCCAGCAGCCAAGATCCCGGACAGGGCCCCCAGCCCCAGCATTTT.

The chain links TRBV15 to TRBJ1-4; the D is unclear. The ends were cut back, 4 bases at V and 7 bases at J, with 13 bases in the middle. The germline gives CDR1 LNHNV, CDR2 YYDKDF (reference sequence). CDR3 length equals 14 residues. The chain's CDR3 is CATSTGVWGEKLFF. DNA of the CDR3: TGTGCCACCAGCACTGGTGTGTGGGGTGAAAAACTGTTTTTT.

The chain employs TRBV29-1 and TRBJ2-2; D unclear. This CDR3 region has 14 residues. Germline CDR1 is SQVTM and CDR2 is ANQGSEA. V was pared by 6 bases and J by 1 base, with 12 bases between. CDR3 amino acids: CSVPSPKNTGELFF. Written as DNA, the CDR3 is TGCAGCGTCCCCAGTCCCAAGAACACCGGGGAGCTGTTTTTT.

J is TRBJ2-7 and V is TRBV13; 12 nucleotides align to TRBD2. Trimming removed 3 bases from V and 5 bases from J; junction bases left unmatched: 11. Germline V gene sequence: CDR1 PRHDT, CDR2 FYEKMQ (reference sequence). There are 17 residues in the CDR3. The CDR3 region has the DNA TGTGCCAGCAGCTTCCTAGCGGGAGGGCCCTCTAGGGACGAGCAGTACTTC. Its translation is CASSFLAGGPSRDEQYF.

This clone was found a few times. CDR3: CASSDPNTQYF. The CDR3 nucleotides are TGTGCCAGCAGCGACCCAAACACCCAGTACTTC. The gene calls are TRBV7-8 and TRBJ2-5; D not resolved. The CDR3 spans 11 residues. Germline V gene lookup returns CDR1 SGHVS and CDR2 FQNEAQ. V lost 5 bases, J lost 8 bases, and 9 bases lay in between.

The chain combines TRBV2 with TRBJ1-5; 8 bases agree with TRBD1. Germline CDR1 and CDR2: SNHLY and FYNNEI. CDR3 length: 16 amino acids. J gave up 5 bases and V 4 bases, and 10 bases lay outside the gene matches. The DNA for the CDR3 is TGTGCCAGCAGTGGTAAATACGGGACAGGACATCAGCCCCAGCATTTT. As protein: CASSGKYGTGHQPQHF.

The chain carries TRBV2 and TRBJ2-7; D not certain. The CDR3 length is 9 residues. The germline gives CDR1 SNHLY, CDR2 FYNNEI. V was clipped by 7 bases and J by 7 bases, with 5 bases between them. The CDR3 is CASTSEQYF. CDR3 in DNA: TGTGCCAGCACTTCAGAGCAGTACTTC. The full variable domain, completed using reference TRBV2 and TRBJ2-7, is EPEVTQTPSHQVTQMGQEVILRCVPISNHLYFYWYRQILGQKVEFLVSFYNNEISEKSEIFDDQFSVERPDGSNFTLKIRSTKLEDSAMYFCASTSEQYFGPGTRLTVT.

The chain joins TRBV6-1 to TRBJ1-3; D unclear. The V end was cut by 8 bases, the J end by 4 bases, with 12 bases between. CDR3 length: 13 amino acids. CDR1 is MNHNS, CDR2 SASEGT, per germline. This CDR3 reads CASGGVAGNTIYF. The CDR3 coding sequence is TGTGCCAGCGGTGGAGTAGCCGGAAACACCATATATTTT.

V gene TRBV6-5 combines with J gene TRBJ1-3; no reliable D call. The V gene's germline CDR1 is MNHEY and CDR2 SVGAGI. The CDR3 runs 13 residues. V dropped 8 bases and J dropped 0 bases, with 8 bases sitting between them. CDR3 bases: TGTGCCAGCGCGGCAGGCTCTGGAAACACCATATATTTT. It yields the protein CASAAGSGNTIYF.

The chain employs TRBV15 and TRBJ1-3; D ambiguous. CDR1 and CDR2 (germline): LNHNV, YYDKDF (reference sequence). The V end was cut by 0 bases, the J end by 0 bases, with 6 bases between. The CDR3 length is 15 residues. The CDR3 region has the DNA TGTGCCACCAGCAGAGAAATCGCCTCTGGAAACACCATATATTTT. Its translation is CATSREIASGNTIYF.

This clone was seen a single time. The chain recombines TRBV5-4 with TRBJ2-2; D is unclear. Germline assignment: CDR1 SGHNT and CDR2 YYREEE (reference sequence). This CDR3 is 15 amino acids long. The germline V and J ends were trimmed by 0 bases and 1 base, with 7 bases remaining between them. CDR3 sequence (DNA): TGTGCCAGCAGCTTGGACTACCGGAACACCGGGGAGCTGTTTTTT. It encodes CASSLDYRNTGELFF.

This chain uses TRBV6-6 with TRBJ2-7, with 9 bases aligning to TRBD1. Germline V gene sequence: CDR1 MNHNY, CDR2 SVGAGI (reference sequence). V lost 5 bases, J lost 2 bases, and 4 bases stayed unmatched. The CDR3 runs 14 residues. CDR3 residues: CASSRDRETYEQYF. In DNA, the CDR3 is TGTGCCAGCAGTCGGGACAGGGAGACCTACGAGCAGTACTTC.

This chain connects TRBV27 to TRBJ2-1; D gene uncertain. Germline V lookup: CDR1 MNHEY, CDR2 SMNVEV (reference sequence). Trimming removed 6 bases from V and 9 bases from J, with 15 bases in between. The length of the CDR3 is 13 residues. The CDR3 sequence: CASRPPAALEQFF. Written as DNA, the CDR3 is TGTGCCAGCAGACCCCCGGCAGCCCTTGAGCAGTTCTTC.

The chain uses TRBV27 and TRBJ2-7; no firm D call. V was trimmed by 0 bases and J by 6 bases, leaving 15 bases between them. Per the germline V gene, CDR1 is MNHEY and CDR2 is SMNVEV (reference sequence). The CDR3 sequence is 15 residues long. CDR3 region: CASSLSSGHPVEQYF. For the CDR3, the DNA is TGTGCCAGCAGTTTATCCTCCGGGCACCCGGTCGAGCAGTACTTC.

To note about this clone: An end of the junction differs from the germline gene, which may be a read error. This chain uses TRBV11-2 with TRBJ2-1; a possible D gene is TRBD1 (8 bases). CDR1 SGHAT and CDR2 FQNNGV come from the germline V gene. The CDR3 sequence is 16 residues long. The CDR3: CASSLVQGAGAPRPVF. CDR3 sequence (DNA): TGTGCCAGCAGCTTAGTGCAGGGGGCGGGAGCGCCCCGACCGGTCTTC.

This CDR3 reads CASTPEALSGGGEKLFF. The CDR3 coding sequence is TGTGCCAGCACCCCCGAAGCGTTATCAGGGGGGGGTGAAAAACTGTTTTTT. This chain links TRBV2 with TRBJ1-4; 7 bases line up with TRBD1. The ends lost 7 bases at V and 7 bases at J; junction bases unmatched: 18. The CDR3 loop spans 17 amino acids. The germline V gene has CDR1 SNHLY and CDR2 FYNNEI.

The CDR3 is CASSRSGQGNEKLFF. CDR3 nucleotides: TGCGCCAGCAGCCGTTCCGGACAGGGGAATGAAAAACTGTTTTTT. This chain uses TRBV4-1 with TRBJ1-4; 9 nucleotides agree with TRBD1. Germline values: CDR1 MGHRA, CDR2 YSYEKL. After removal of 4 bases from V and 5 bases from J, the junction contained 5 bases not matched to a gene. The CDR3 spans 15 residues.

For this clone: At one end, the junction sequence differs from germline, possibly due to a read error. This sequence joins TRBV7-7 and TRBJ2-5, with D maybe TRBD2 (5 bases). This CDR3 spans 15 amino acids. Germline V gene sequence: CDR1 SSHAT, CDR2 FNYEAQ (reference sequence). CDR3 bases: TGTGCTAGCAGCTTAGCGAGGACCACTCAAGAGACCCAGTACTTC. This encodes CASSLARTTQETQYF.

This chain connects TRBV11-3 to TRBJ2-1; 13 bases align to TRBD2. Germline V gene data show CDR1 as SGHNT and CDR2 as YENEEA. V lost 6 bases, J lost 6 bases, and 5 bases stayed unmatched. The CDR3 runs 15 residues. CDR3 amino acids: CASSLGLAGLNEQFF. Here the CDR3 DNA reads TGTGCCAGCAGTTTGGGACTAGCGGGACTCAATGAGCAGTTCTTC.

V is TRBV6-1 and J is TRBJ2-7; D is perhaps TRBD1 (5 bases). This CDR3 contains 14 residues. Trimming cost V 8 bases and J 0 bases, with 14 bases left between them. Germline V gene sequence: CDR1 MNHNS, CDR2 SASEGT. Written as DNA, the CDR3 is TGTGCCAGCCGCGACAGATACGGCTCCTACGAGCAGTACTTC. This sequence encodes CASRDRYGSYEQYF.

This clone was seen just once. The V gene is TRBV5-1, the J gene TRBJ2-7; 8 bases are a match to TRBD2. Germline CDR1 is SGHRS and CDR2 is YFSETQ. V trimming: 3 bases; J trimming: 3 bases; junction bases outside the gene matches: 5. The CDR3 totals 14 residues. The CDR3 DNA follows: TGCGCCAGCAGCTCTGGTCTAGCGGGCTACGAGCAGTACTTC. This gives the protein CASSSGLAGYEQYF.

Comments on this clone: The junction shows a germline mismatch at one end, possibly a read error. The chain recombines TRBV5-6 with TRBJ2-3, with unresolved D. This CDR3 is built from 13 residues. The germline CDR1 and CDR2 sequences are SGHDT and YYEEEE. The CDR3 DNA follows: TGTGCCAGCAACTTGGTAGGCACAGATACGCAGTATTTT. It encodes CASNLVGTDTQYF.

The chain couples TRBV28 to TRBJ1-5; the D is unclear. V lost 2 bases, J lost 5 bases, and 7 bases lay in between. Germline V gene data show CDR1 as MDHEN and CDR2 as SYDVKM. The CDR3 is 13 amino acids. This CDR3 is CASSLAGYQPQHF. Here the CDR3 DNA reads TGTGCCAGCAGTTTAGCCGGCTATCAGCCCCAGCATTTT.

The rearrangement links TRBV20-1 to TRBJ2-3; D remains ambiguous. V lost 7 bases to trimming and J lost 5 bases, with 7 bases between them. CDR1 is DFQATT, CDR2 SNEGSKA, per germline (reference sequence). CDR3 length equals 10 residues. The CDR3 DNA reads as TGCAGTGTCTGGGGAGATACGCAGTATTTT. It codes for CSVWGDTQYF.

This clone was seen a few times. The rearrangement joins TRBV4-1 to TRBJ2-7, with 7 bases matching TRBD2. Germline V gene sequence: CDR1 MGHRA, CDR2 YSYEKL. After removal of 3 bases from V and 2 bases from J, the junction contained 10 bases not matched to a gene. CDR3 length: 16 amino acids. The CDR3 DNA reads as TGCGCCAGCAGCCACCCCGGGCTAGCGGTACCCTACGAGCAGTACTTC. As protein: CASSHPGLAVPYEQYF.

The chain carries TRBV30 and TRBJ2-1; perhaps TRBD1 as D (6 bases). The CDR3 sequence is 14 residues long. The germline V and J ends were trimmed by 0 bases and 4 bases, with 10 bases remaining between them. Per germline, CDR1 GTSNPN and CDR2 SVGIG (reference sequence). In DNA form, the CDR3 reads TGTGCCTGGAGTGTAGGGGGAGTTTACAATGAGCAGTTCTTC. The encoded protein is CAWSVGGVYNEQFF.